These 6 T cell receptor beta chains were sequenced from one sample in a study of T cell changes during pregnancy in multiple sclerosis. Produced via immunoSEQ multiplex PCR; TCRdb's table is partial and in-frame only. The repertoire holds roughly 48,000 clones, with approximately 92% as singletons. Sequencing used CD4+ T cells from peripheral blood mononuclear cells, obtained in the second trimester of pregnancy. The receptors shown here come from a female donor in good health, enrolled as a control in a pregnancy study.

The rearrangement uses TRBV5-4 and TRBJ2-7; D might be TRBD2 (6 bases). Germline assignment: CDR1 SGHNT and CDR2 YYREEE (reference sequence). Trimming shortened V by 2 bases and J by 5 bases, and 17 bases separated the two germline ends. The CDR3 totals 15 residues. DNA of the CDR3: TGTGCCAGCAGCTTCCCGGGACTGGGACTGGACGAGCAGTACTTC. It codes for CASSFPGLGLDEQYF. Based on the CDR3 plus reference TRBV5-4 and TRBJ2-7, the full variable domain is ETGVTQSPTHLIKTRGQQVTLRCSSQSGHNTVSWYQQALGQGPQFIFQYYREEENGRGNFPPRFSGLQFPNYSSELNVNALELDDSALYLCASSFPGLGLDEQYFGPGTRLTVT.

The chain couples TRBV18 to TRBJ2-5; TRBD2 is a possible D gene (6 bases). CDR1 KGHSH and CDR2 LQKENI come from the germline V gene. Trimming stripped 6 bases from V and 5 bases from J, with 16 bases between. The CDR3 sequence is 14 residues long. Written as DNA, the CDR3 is TGTGCCAGCTCCCTCTTTGGAGGGTTGGAGACCCAGTACTTC. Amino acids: CASSLFGGLETQYF.

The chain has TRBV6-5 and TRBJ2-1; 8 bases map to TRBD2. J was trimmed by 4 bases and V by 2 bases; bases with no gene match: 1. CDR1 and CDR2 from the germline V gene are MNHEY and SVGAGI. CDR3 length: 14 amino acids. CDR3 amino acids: CASSYGLAYNEQFF. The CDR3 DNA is TGTGCCAGCAGTTACGGACTAGCTTACAATGAGCAGTTCTTC.

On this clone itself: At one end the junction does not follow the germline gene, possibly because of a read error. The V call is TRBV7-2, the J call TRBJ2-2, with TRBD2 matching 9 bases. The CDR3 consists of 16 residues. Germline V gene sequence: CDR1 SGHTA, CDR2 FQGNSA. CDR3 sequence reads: CASSLDGLAKTGELFF. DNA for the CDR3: TGTGCCAGCAGCTTAGACGGACTAGCGAAGACCGGGGAGCTGTTTTTT.

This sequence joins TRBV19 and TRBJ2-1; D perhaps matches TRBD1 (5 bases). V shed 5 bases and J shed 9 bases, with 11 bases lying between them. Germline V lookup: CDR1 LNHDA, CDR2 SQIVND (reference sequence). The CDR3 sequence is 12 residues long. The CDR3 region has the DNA TGTGCCAGTAGTTTCTTGCAGGGTGAGCAGTTCTTC. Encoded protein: CASSFLQGEQFF.

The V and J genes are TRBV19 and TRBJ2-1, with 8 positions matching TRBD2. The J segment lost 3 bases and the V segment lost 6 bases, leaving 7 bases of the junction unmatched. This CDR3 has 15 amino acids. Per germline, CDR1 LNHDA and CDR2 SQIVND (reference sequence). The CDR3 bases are TGTGCCAGTAGACGACCCGGGACTAGCTACAATGAGCAGTTCTTC. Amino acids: CASRRPGTSYNEQFF.